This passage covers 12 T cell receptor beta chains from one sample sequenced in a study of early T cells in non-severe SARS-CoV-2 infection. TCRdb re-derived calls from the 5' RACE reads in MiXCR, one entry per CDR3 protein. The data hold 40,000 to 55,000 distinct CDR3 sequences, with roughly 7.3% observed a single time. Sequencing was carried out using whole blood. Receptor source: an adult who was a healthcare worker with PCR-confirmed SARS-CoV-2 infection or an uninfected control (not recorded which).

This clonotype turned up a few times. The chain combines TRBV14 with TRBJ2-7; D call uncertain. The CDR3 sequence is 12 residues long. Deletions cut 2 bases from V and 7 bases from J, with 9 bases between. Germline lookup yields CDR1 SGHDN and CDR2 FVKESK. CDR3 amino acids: CASSQQFTEQYF. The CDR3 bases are TGTGCCAGCAGCCAACAGTTCACGGAGCAGTACTTC.

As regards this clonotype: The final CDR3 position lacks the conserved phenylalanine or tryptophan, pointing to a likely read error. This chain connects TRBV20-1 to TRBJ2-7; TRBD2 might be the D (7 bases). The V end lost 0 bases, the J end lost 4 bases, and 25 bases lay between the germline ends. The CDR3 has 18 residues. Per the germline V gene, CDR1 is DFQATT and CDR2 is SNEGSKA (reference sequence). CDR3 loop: CSARDVGQWISGGYEQYS. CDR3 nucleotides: TGCAGTGCTAGAGATGTCGGACAGTGGATCTCCGGGGGGTACGAGCAGTACTCC.

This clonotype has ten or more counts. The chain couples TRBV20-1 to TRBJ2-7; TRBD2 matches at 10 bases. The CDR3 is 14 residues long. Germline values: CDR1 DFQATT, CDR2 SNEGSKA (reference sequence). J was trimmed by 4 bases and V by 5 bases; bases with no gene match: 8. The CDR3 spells CSASNPSGGYEQYF. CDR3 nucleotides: TGCAGTGCTTCTAATCCTAGCGGGGGTTACGAGCAGTACTTC.

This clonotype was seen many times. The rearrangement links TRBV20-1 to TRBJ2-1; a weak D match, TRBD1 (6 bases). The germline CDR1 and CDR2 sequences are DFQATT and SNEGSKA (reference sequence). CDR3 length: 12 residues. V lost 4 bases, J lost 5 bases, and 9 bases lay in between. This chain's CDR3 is CSANRAHNEQFF. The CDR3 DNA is TGCAGTGCTAACAGGGCCCACAATGAGCAGTTCTTC.

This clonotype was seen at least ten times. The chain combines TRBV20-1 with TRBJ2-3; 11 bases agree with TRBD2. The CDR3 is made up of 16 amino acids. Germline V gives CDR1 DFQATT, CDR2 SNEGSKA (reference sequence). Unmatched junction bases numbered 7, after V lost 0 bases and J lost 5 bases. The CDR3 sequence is CSARDGVAGGQDTQYF. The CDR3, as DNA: TGCAGTGCTAGAGATGGCGTAGCGGGGGGGCAAGATACGCAGTATTTT.

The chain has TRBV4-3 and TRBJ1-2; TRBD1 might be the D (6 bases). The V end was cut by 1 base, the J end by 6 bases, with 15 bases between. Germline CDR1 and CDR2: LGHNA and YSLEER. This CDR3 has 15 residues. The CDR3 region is CASSQGNRVDNGYTF. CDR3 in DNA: TGCGCCAGCAGCCAAGGGAACAGGGTCGATAATGGCTACACCTTC.

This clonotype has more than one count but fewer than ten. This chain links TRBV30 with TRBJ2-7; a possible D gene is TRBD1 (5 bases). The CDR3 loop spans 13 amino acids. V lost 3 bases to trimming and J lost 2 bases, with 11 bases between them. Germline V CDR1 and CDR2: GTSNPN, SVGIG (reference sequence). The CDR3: CAWRGVGTYEQYF. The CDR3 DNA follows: TGTGCCTGGAGAGGGGTAGGGACCTACGAGCAGTACTTC. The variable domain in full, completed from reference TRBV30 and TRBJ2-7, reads SQTIHQWPATLVQPVGSPLSLECTVEGTSNPNLYWYRQAAGRGLQLLFYSVGIGQISSEVPQNLSASRPQDRQFILSSKKLLLSDSGFYLCAWRGVGTYEQYFGPGTRLTVT.

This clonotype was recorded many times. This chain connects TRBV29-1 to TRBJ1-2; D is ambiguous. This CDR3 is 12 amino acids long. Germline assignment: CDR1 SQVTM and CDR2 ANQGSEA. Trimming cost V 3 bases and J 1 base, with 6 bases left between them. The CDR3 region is CSVESLNYGYTF. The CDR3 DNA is TGCAGCGTTGAGTCTCTTAACTATGGCTACACCTTC.

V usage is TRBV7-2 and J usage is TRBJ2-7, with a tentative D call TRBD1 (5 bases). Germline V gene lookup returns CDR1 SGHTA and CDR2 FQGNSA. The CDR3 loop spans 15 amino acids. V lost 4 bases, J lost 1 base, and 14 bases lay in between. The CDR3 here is CASSSQGKKSYEQYF. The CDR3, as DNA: TGTGCCAGCAGCTCCCAGGGTAAAAAATCCTACGAGCAGTACTTC.

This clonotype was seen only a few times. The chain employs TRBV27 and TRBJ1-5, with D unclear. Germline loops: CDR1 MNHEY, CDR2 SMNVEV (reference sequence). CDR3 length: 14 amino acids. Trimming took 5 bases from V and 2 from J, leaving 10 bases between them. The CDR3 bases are TGTGCCAGCAGTACCGTGGGAGGCAATCAGCCCCAGCATTTT. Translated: CASSTVGGNQPQHF.

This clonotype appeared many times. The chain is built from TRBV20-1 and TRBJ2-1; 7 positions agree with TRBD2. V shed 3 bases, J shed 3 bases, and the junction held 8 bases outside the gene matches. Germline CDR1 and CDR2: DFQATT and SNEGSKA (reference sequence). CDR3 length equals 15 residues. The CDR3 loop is CSASARAGHYNEQFF. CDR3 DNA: TGCAGTGCTAGCGCTCGAGCGGGGCACTACAATGAGCAGTTCTTC.

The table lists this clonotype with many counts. The DNA for the CDR3 is TGTGCCAGCAGCCGCTCGCCATCGAATTCACCCCTCCACTTT. Its protein product is CASSRSPSNSPLHF. V usage is TRBV3-1 and J usage is TRBJ1-6, with no clear D. Trimming removed 4 bases at V and 7 bases at J, with 11 bases between. The CDR3 covers 14 residues. Per the germline V gene, CDR1 is LGHDT and CDR2 is YNNKEL (reference sequence).